The 8 T cell receptor beta chains below come from one sample, sequenced in a study of shared clonotypes between healthy human individuals. TCRdb keeps only in-frame clones here, not all; method: immunoSEQ multiplex PCR. This sample has a few million clones, with more than 85% found just once. Sample: naive CD4+ T cells from PBMCs. Subset here: CD45RA+ positively selected. Receptors originate from a man in his late teens or twenties in good health. Some clones in this sample may be carry-over from other donors' samples.

This clone was counted a few times. This specimen includes other DNA sequences encoding the same CDR3. The gene calls are TRBV30 and TRBJ2-2; no firm D call. V lost 0 bases and J 1 base, leaving 0 bases between the germline ends. The V gene's germline CDR1 is GTSNPN and CDR2 SVGIG (reference sequence). CDR3 length: 12 residues. The CDR3 DNA follows: TGTGCCTGGAGTGTGAACACCGGGGAGCTGTTTTTT. Its translation is CAWSVNTGELFF.

The J gene is TRBJ1-4, the V gene TRBV7-9; maybe TRBD1 (6 bases). Germline V gene lookup returns CDR1 SEHNR and CDR2 FQNEAQ (reference sequence). The CDR3 is 15 amino acids. Trimming pared 6 bases from V and 7 bases from J, leaving 18 bases between. CDR3 sequence: CASSYAGGLGEKLFF. Here the CDR3 DNA reads TGTGCCAGCAGTTACGCTGGGGGGCTTGGTGAAAAACTGTTTTTT.

V is TRBV11-1 and J is TRBJ1-2, with D perhaps TRBD1 (5 bases). The V end was cut by 6 bases, the J end by 8 bases, with 16 bases between. The CDR3 has 13 amino acids. Germline assignment: CDR1 SGHAT and CDR2 FQDESV (reference sequence). The CDR3 spells CASRQTGTGGYTF. The DNA for the CDR3 is TGTGCCAGCAGACAGACCGGGACCGGGGGCTACACCTTC.

The table lists this clone with a count of one. The chain links TRBV6-7 to TRBJ1-5; possible D gene TRBD1, 5 bases. TRBV6-7 qualifies as an ORF whose function is uncertain. The V gene lost 8 bases and the J gene lost 5 bases, with 13 bases spanning the gap. This CDR3 has 13 amino acids. The CDR3 reads CASGGRDDQPQHF. CDR3 sequence (DNA): TGTGCCAGCGGAGGCAGGGACGATCAGCCCCAGCATTTT.

The chain has TRBV5-1 and TRBJ2-1, with D hard to call. Trimming shortened V by 3 bases and J by 11 bases, and 15 bases separated the two germline ends. This CDR3 region has 13 residues. Looked up from germline, CDR1 is SGHRS and CDR2 is YFSETQ. CDR3 in amino acids: CASSSAPVEQQFF. CDR3 bases: TGCGCCAGCAGCTCGGCCCCAGTGGAGCAGCAGTTCTTC. Filled out from reference TRBV5-1 and TRBJ2-1, the complete variable domain reads KAGVTQTPRYLIKTRGQQVTLSCSPISGHRSVSWYQQTPGQGLQFLFEYFSETQRNKGNFPGRFSGRQFSNSRSEMNVSTLELGDSALYLCASSSAPVEQQFFGPGTRLTVL.

Of note for this clone: This sample includes further DNA sequences coding for the same CDR3. The rearrangement joins TRBV5-4 to TRBJ2-7, with 10 bases matching TRBD1. CDR1 and CDR2 (germline): SGHNT, YYREEE (reference sequence). The CDR3 has 13 amino acids. V shed 2 bases and J 5 bases; nucleotides not matched to a gene: 1. This CDR3 is CASSLGQGDEQYF. DNA for the CDR3: TGTGCCAGCAGCTTAGGACAGGGGGACGAGCAGTACTTC. Full variable domain (rest looked up from reference TRBV5-4 and TRBJ2-7): ETGVTQSPTHLIKTRGQQVTLRCSSQSGHNTVSWYQQALGQGPQFIFQYYREEENGRGNFPPRFSGLQFPNYSSELNVNALELDDSALYLCASSLGQGDEQYFGPGTRLTVT.

The chain recombines TRBV18 with TRBJ2-7; TRBD2 matches at 12 bases. V was clipped by 2 bases and J by 6 bases; unmatched bases: 5. Germline V gene lookup returns CDR1 KGHSH and CDR2 LQKENI. The CDR3 runs to 15 residues. CDR3 nucleotides: TGTGCCAGCTCACCAAGACTAGCGGGAGTCGGCGAGCAGTACTTC. Amino acid sequence: CASSPRLAGVGEQYF.

This chain links TRBV7-9 with TRBJ1-3; D gene uncertain. Germline V gene lookup returns CDR1 SEHNR and CDR2 FQNEAQ (reference sequence). Trimming left V 5 bases short and J 0 bases short, with 8 bases between. This CDR3 contains 14 residues. The CDR3 DNA sequence: TGTGCCAGCAGCCCTTTCGCCTCTGGAAACACCATATATTTT. This encodes CASSPFASGNTIYF.